Below are 2 T cell receptor beta chains sequenced from a single sample in a study of CD8+CD57+ T cells in acquired aplastic anemia. TCR beta VDJ and CDR3 were profiled, and genomic DNA was the template. MiXCR, run by TCRdb on the reads, gives a single entry per CDR3 protein. The sample holds about 170,000 distinct CDR3 sequences, roughly 47% seen once. The sample consisted of sorted CD4+, CD8+, or CD8+CD57+ T cells (not recorded which) from PBMCs. The source is a human donor in good health.

This chain connects TRBV29-1 to TRBJ2-7; D may be TRBD2 (5 bases). The CDR3 totals 11 residues. V was cut by 7 bases and J by 4 bases, with 11 bases left in between. Germline values: CDR1 SQVTM, CDR2 ANQGSEA. The CDR3 region is CSGLEDYEQYF. DNA for the CDR3: TGCAGCGGGCTGGAGGATTACGAGCAGTACTTC.

At least ten counts were recorded for this clonotype. J is TRBJ1-2 and V is TRBV5-5, with unresolved D. The germline gives CDR1 SGHKS, CDR2 YYEKEE (reference sequence). Between the trimmed V and J ends, which lost 0 bases and 6 bases, there was a span of 12 bases. The CDR3 is 14 residues long. The chain's CDR3 is CASSLDLARNGYTF. The CDR3 DNA reads TGTGCCAGCAGCTTGGATCTGGCGAGGAATGGCTACACCTTC.